Each of the 3 T cell receptor beta chains below was sequenced from the same sample in a study of CD8 T cells in ankylosing spondylitis. TCRdb itself ran the 5' RACE reads through MiXCR, one entry per CDR3 protein. In the table there are more than 150,000 distinct CDR3 sequences, 15% to 20% of which are singletons. Input material: blood, either unsorted or a sorted T cell fraction (not recorded which). These receptor sequences come from a male donor between 10 and 30 years old with ankylosing spondylitis or in good health (not recorded which).

In its sample, this clonotype was seen many times. V usage is TRBV7-6 and J usage is TRBJ1-4; a weak D match, TRBD1 (6 bases). CDR1 and CDR2 (germline): SGHVS, FNYEAQ. The CDR3 is 16 residues long. Trimming removed 5 bases at V and 5 bases at J, with 18 bases between. Here the CDR3 reads CASSPGAGAKNEKLFF. CDR3 coding DNA: TGTGCCAGCAGCCCAGGGGCGGGGGCTAAGAATGAAAAACTGTTTTTT.

V is TRBV9 and J is TRBJ2-6; D remains ambiguous. CDR3 size: 18 residues. V dropped 4 bases and J dropped 4 bases, with 21 bases sitting between them. Germline-derived CDR1 and CDR2 are SGDLS and YYNGEE. The CDR3 loop reads CASSPEHRISGGANVLTF. DNA of the CDR3: TGTGCCAGCAGCCCAGAGCACAGAATCAGTGGGGGGGCCAACGTCCTGACTTTC. Full variable domain (rest looked up from reference TRBV9 and TRBJ2-6): DSGVTQTPKHLITATGQRVTLRCSPRSGDLSVYWYQQSLDQGLQFLIQYYNGEERAKGNILERFSAQQFPDLHSELNLSSLELGDSALYFCASSPEHRISGGANVLTFGAGSRLTVL.

The rearrangement joins TRBV7-6 to TRBJ2-1, with D perhaps matching TRBD1 (6 bases). The ends were cut back, 0 bases at V and 2 bases at J, with 11 bases in the middle. The germline gives CDR1 SGHVS, CDR2 FNYEAQ. This CDR3 region has 16 residues. CDR3 DNA sequence: TGTGCCAGCAGCTTAGCGAGCAGGGGCACCTACAATGAGCAGTTCTTC. This translates into CASSLASRGTYNEQFF.